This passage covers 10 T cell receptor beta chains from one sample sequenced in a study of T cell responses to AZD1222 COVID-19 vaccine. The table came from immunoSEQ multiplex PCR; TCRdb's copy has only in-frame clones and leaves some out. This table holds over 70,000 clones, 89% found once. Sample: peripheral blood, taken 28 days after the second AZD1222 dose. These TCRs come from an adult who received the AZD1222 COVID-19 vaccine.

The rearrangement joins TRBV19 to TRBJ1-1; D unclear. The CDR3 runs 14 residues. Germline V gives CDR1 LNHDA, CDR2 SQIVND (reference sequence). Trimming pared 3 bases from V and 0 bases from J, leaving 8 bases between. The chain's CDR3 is CASSMPGLNTEAFF. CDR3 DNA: TGTGCCAGTAGTATGCCAGGCTTGAACACTGAAGCTTTCTTT.

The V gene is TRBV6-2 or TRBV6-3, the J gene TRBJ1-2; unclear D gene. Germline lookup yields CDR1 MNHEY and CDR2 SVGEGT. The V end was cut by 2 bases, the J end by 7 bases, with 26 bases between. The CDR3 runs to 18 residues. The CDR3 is CASSYRGILEGRISGYTF. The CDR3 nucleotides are TGTGCCAGCAGTTACCGGGGAATACTTGAGGGTAGGATCTCTGGCTACACCTTC.

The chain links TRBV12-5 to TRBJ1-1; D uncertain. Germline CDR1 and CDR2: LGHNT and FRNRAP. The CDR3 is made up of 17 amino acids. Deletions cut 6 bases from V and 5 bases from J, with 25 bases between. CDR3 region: CASGPPRHDPFYTEAFF. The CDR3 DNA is TGTGCTAGTGGACCGCCCCGGCATGACCCCTTTTATACTGAAGCTTTCTTT.

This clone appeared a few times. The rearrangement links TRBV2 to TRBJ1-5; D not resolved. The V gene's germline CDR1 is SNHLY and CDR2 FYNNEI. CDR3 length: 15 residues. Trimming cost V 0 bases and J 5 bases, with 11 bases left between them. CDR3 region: CASSEAVGSYQPQHF. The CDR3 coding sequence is TGTGCCAGCAGTGAAGCGGTAGGTTCCTATCAGCCCCAGCATTTT.

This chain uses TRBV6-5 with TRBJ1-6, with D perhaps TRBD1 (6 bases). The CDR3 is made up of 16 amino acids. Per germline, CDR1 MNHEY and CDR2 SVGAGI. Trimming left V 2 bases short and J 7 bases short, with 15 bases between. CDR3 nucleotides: TGTGCCAGCAGTTACCGCGCCAGGGGAACAAATTCACCCCTCCACTTT. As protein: CASSYRARGTNSPLHF.

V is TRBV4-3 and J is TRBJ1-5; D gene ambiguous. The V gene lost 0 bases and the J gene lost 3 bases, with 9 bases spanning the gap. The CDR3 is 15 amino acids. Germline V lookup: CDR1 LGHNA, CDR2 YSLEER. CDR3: CASSQDSAANQPQHF. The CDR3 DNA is TGCGCCAGCAGCCAAGATTCGGCGGCCAATCAGCCCCAGCATTTT.

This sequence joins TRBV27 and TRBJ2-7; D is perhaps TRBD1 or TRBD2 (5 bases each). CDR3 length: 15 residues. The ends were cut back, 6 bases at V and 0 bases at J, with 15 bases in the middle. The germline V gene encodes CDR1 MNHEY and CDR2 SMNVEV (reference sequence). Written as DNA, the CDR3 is TGTGCCAGCAGCTCGGGACGGATAAGCTCCTACGAGCAGTACTTC. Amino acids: CASSSGRISSYEQYF.

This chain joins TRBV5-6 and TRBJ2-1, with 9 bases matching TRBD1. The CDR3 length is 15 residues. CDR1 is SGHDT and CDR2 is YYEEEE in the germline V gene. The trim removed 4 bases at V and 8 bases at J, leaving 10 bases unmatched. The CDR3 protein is CASSQGTGTYHEQFF. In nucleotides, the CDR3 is TGTGCCAGCAGCCAGGGGACAGGGACTTATCATGAGCAGTTCTTC.

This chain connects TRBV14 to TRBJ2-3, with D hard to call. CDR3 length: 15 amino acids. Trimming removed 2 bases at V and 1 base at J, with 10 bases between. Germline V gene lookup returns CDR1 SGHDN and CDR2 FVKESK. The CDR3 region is CASSQSSIGTDTQYF. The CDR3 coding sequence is TGTGCCAGCAGCCAATCGAGCATAGGCACAGATACGCAGTATTTT.

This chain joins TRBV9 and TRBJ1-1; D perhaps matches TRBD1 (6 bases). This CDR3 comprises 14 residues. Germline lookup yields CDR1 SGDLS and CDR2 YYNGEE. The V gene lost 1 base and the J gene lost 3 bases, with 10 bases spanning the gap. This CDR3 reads CASSVMGADTEAFF. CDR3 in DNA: TGTGCCAGCAGCGTAATGGGGGCGGACACTGAAGCTTTCTTT.